A single sample is the source of the 21 T cell receptor beta chains below, sequenced in a study of blood T cell repertoires in COVID-19 (dated by TCRdb to between 2020 and 2021). Libraries were built with the immunoSEQ multiplex PCR assay. TCRdb stores this immuneACCESS table with in-frame sequences only. Part of the clones is absent; in the studies checked, under half of the shortfall reflects unresolved V genes, and no reason is known for the rest. The table for this sample lists 100,000 to 150,000 clones; roughly four fifths of them were counted only once. The top ten constitute 12% of the sample. Sequencing was done on a sample of peripheral blood. These receptor sequences come from a woman aged 60-75 years with acute or convalescent COVID-19.

This clone was observed a single time. The chain carries TRBV5-1 and TRBJ1-1; D may be TRBD1 (6 bases). Germline loops: CDR1 SGHRS, CDR2 YFSETQ. The CDR3 consists of 14 residues. V lost 4 bases, J lost 7 bases, and 17 bases lay in between. The CDR3 sequence: CASSASRQVNEAFF. Written as DNA, the CDR3 is TGCGCCAGCAGCGCCAGTCGACAGGTTAATGAAGCTTTCTTT.

The CDR3 region is CAWSPGTGLFEQFF. The CDR3, as DNA: TGTGCCTGGAGCCCCGGGACAGGGCTATTTGAGCAGTTCTTC. The rearrangement links TRBV30 to TRBJ2-1, with 9 bases fitting TRBD1. Trimming removed 3 bases from V and 9 bases from J; junction bases left unmatched: 9. The CDR3 consists of 14 residues. The germline V gene has CDR1 GTSNPN and CDR2 SVGIG (reference sequence).

This clone was counted between two and nine times. The chain employs TRBV9 and TRBJ2-3; 8 nucleotides line up with TRBD2. CDR1 and CDR2 from the germline V gene are SGDLS and YYNGEE. Trimming cost V 6 bases and J 2 bases; bases outside gene matches: 11. The CDR3 loop spans 16 amino acids. The CDR3 spells CASTRGGRGVTDTQYF. The CDR3 DNA reads as TGTGCCAGCACCCGAGGAGGGCGGGGGGTCACAGATACGCAGTATTTT. The complete variable domain, with remaining parts taken from reference TRBV9 and TRBJ2-3, reads DSGVTQTPKHLITATGQRVTLRCSPRSGDLSVYWYQQSLDQGLQFLIQYYNGEERAKGNILERFSAQQFPDLHSELNLSSLELGDSALYFCASTRGGRGVTDTQYFGPGTRLTVL.

This clone was detected a few times. The genes are TRBV18 and TRBJ1-2, with 10 bases aligning to TRBD1. The V and J ends lost 5 bases and 5 bases, in that order; junction bases with no gene match: 5. This CDR3 has 14 amino acids. From germline, CDR1 is KGHSH and CDR2 LQKENI. The CDR3 loop is CASSATGGSYGYTF. As DNA, the CDR3 is TGTGCCAGCTCAGCGACAGGGGGCTCATATGGCTACACCTTC.

The rearrangement uses TRBV7-2 and TRBJ2-7; D might be TRBD2 (5 bases). Germline loops: CDR1 SGHTA, CDR2 FQGNSA. V gave up 2 bases and J gave up 3 bases, with 8 bases separating them. CDR3 size: 13 residues. The CDR3: CASSLLGSYEQYV. CDR3 bases: TGTGCCAGCAGCTTACTAGGGAGCTACGAGCAGTACGTC.

This clone appeared once. The V gene is TRBV9, the J gene TRBJ2-1; D is unresolved. This CDR3 is built from 15 residues. Trimming pared 0 bases from V and 5 bases from J, leaving 12 bases between. The germline V gene has CDR1 SGDLS and CDR2 YYNGEE. As DNA, the CDR3 is TGTGCCAGCAGCGTAGTTGGCGGTAGAGACAATGAGCAGTTCTTC. Encoded protein: CASSVVGGRDNEQFF. Full variable domain (rest looked up from reference TRBV9 and TRBJ2-1): DSGVTQTPKHLITATGQRVTLRCSPRSGDLSVYWYQQSLDQGLQFLIQYYNGEERAKGNILERFSAQQFPDLHSELNLSSLELGDSALYFCASSVVGGRDNEQFFGPGTRLTVL.

The chain has TRBV11-1 and TRBJ1-1; 8 positions match TRBD1. Germline V lookup: CDR1 SGHAT, CDR2 FQDESV (reference sequence). Trimming cost V 5 bases and J 4 bases; bases outside gene matches: 6. CDR3 length: 14 residues. The DNA of the CDR3 is TGTGCCAGCAGCGTGACGGACAGGGCCACTGAAGCTTTCTTT. This encodes CASSVTDRATEAFF.

The chain couples TRBV24-1 to TRBJ2-3, with 8 bases fitting TRBD1. This CDR3 contains 15 residues. From germline, CDR1 is KGHDR and CDR2 SFDVKD. The V gene end was trimmed by 5 bases and the J gene end by 6 bases; junction bases not matched to a gene: 9. This CDR3 reads CATSGAQGVLDTQYF. The CDR3, as DNA: TGTGCCACCAGTGGTGCACAGGGGGTTTTGGATACGCAGTATTTT.

The chain employs TRBV25-1 and TRBJ2-7; the D is unclear. The length of the CDR3 is 13 residues. V was pared by 2 bases and J by 4 bases, with 9 bases between. The germline CDR1 and CDR2 sequences are MGHDK and SYGVNS. CDR3 sequence reads: CASSEVFPYEQYV. The CDR3 bases are TGTGCCAGCAGTGAAGTCTTCCCTTACGAGCAGTACGTC.

This chain uses TRBV2 with TRBJ1-5, with D maybe TRBD1 (6 bases). This CDR3 contains 11 residues. Germline CDR1 is SNHLY and CDR2 is FYNNEI. V lost 3 bases, J lost 12 bases, and 9 bases lay in between. The CDR3 reads CASSEQGHQHF. CDR3 nucleotide sequence: TGTGCCAGCAGTGAGCAGGGGCACCAGCATTTT. Using reference TRBV2 and TRBJ1-5 for the parts outside the CDR3, the full variable domain is EPEVTQTPSHQVTQMGQEVILRCVPISNHLYFYWYRQILGQKVEFLVSFYNNEISEKSEIFDDQFSVERPDGSNFTLKIRSTKLEDSAMYFCASSEQGHQHFGDGTRLSIL.

The chain is built from TRBV28 and TRBJ2-7; 7 bases map to TRBD1. From germline, CDR1 is MDHEN and CDR2 SYDVKM. J gave up 3 bases and V 9 bases, and 5 bases lay outside the gene matches. The CDR3 has 12 amino acids. The CDR3 loop reads CASRDSIYEQYF. CDR3 nucleotides: TGTGCCAGTAGGGACAGTATCTACGAGCAGTACTTC.

This sequence joins TRBV4-2 and TRBJ1-1; TRBD1 might be the D (6 bases). Trimming pared 0 bases from V and 5 bases from J, leaving 13 bases between. CDR3 length equals 15 residues. Germline-derived CDR1 and CDR2 are LGHNA and YNFKEQ. CDR3 protein: CASSQDRGARTEAFF. CDR3 nucleotide sequence: TGTGCCAGCAGCCAAGATCGGGGGGCCAGGACTGAAGCTTTCTTT.

The V gene is TRBV6-1, the J gene TRBJ2-3; TRBD1 aligns across 7 bases. Trimming took 3 bases from V and 4 from J; bases not matched to a gene: 13. The CDR3 loop spans 17 amino acids. The germline CDR1 and CDR2 sequences are MNHNS and SASEGT. The CDR3 sequence is CASSEVGRGRDSDTQYF. The CDR3 nucleotides read TGTGCCAGCAGTGAGGTCGGAAGGGGGCGCGATTCAGATACGCAGTATTTT.

V usage is TRBV4-1 and J usage is TRBJ2-1, with TRBD2 identical over 12 bases. The J segment lost 6 bases and the V segment lost 1 base, leaving 1 base of the junction unmatched. CDR3 length: 15 residues. Germline values: CDR1 MGHRA, CDR2 YSYEKL. The CDR3: CASSQASGGANEQFF. The CDR3 region has the DNA TGCGCCAGCAGCCAAGCTAGCGGGGGGGCCAATGAGCAGTTCTTC.

The chain joins TRBV19 to TRBJ1-5; the match to TRBD1 covers 8 bases. Trimming took 4 bases from V and 0 from J; bases not matched to a gene: 8. The germline V gene encodes CDR1 LNHDA and CDR2 SQIVND (reference sequence). The CDR3 sequence is 17 residues long. CDR3 loop: CASSRSGQVYSNQPQHF. The DNA for the CDR3 is TGTGCCAGTAGTAGATCGGGACAGGTCTATAGCAATCAGCCCCAGCATTTT.

The genes are TRBV12-3 or TRBV12-4 and TRBJ1-4, with TRBD1 matching 7 bases. The CDR3 sequence is 13 residues long. After removal of 9 bases from V and 5 bases from J, the junction contained 6 bases not matched to a gene. The CDR3 region is CASRTGPNEKLFF. The CDR3, as DNA: TGTGCCAGTAGGACAGGACCGAATGAAAAACTGTTTTTT.

V usage is TRBV5-1 and J usage is TRBJ2-1; 10 nucleotides line up with TRBD1. The CDR3 runs 15 residues. Trimming at V came to 4 bases and at J to 7 bases, leaving 8 bases not matched to a gene. Germline V lookup: CDR1 SGHRS, CDR2 YFSETQ. CDR3 DNA sequence: TGCGCCAGCAGCCCCTCGGACAGGGGGATGAATGAGCAGTTCTTC. This codes for CASSPSDRGMNEQFF.

This chain links TRBV19 with TRBJ1-2; 9 nucleotides line up with TRBD1. Germline CDR1 and CDR2: LNHDA and SQIVND (reference sequence). V was clipped by 0 bases and J by 8 bases; unmatched bases: 10. The CDR3 is made up of 16 amino acids. The CDR3 DNA follows: TGTGCCAGTAGTATAGATCTCGCCGGGACAGGGCAAGGCTACACCTTC. It codes for CASSIDLAGTGQGYTF. Together with reference TRBV19 and TRBJ1-2, the CDR3 gives the full variable domain: DGGITQSPKYLFRKEGQNVTLSCEQNLNHDAMYWYRQDPGQGLRLIYYSQIVNDFQKGDIAEGYSVSREKKESFPLTVTSAQKNPTAFYLCASSIDLAGTGQGYTFGSGTRLTVV.

The V call is TRBV24-1, the J call TRBJ1-2, with a possible D match to TRBD1 (6 bases). Germline loops: CDR1 KGHDR, CDR2 SFDVKD. Deletions cut 12 bases from V and 5 bases from J, with 24 bases between. CDR3 length equals 15 residues. CDR3 nucleotides: TGTGCCTCGCAATTTCCGGGACACCCAATTTATGGCTACACCTTC. This sequence encodes CASQFPGHPIYGYTF.

This clone showed up many times. The chain links TRBV7-9 to TRBJ1-2; possibly TRBD1 for D (5 bases). Trimming took 5 bases from V and 8 from J, leaving 9 bases between them. The CDR3 is 11 amino acids. Germline V CDR1 and CDR2: SEHNR, FQNEAQ (reference sequence). In DNA, the CDR3 is TGTGCCAGCAGCGATTGGGGCGGCTACACCTTC. It specifies CASSDWGGYTF.

This clone was recorded a few times. This rearrangement joins TRBV5-1 to TRBJ2-3; perhaps TRBD1 as D (5 bases). V lost 4 bases to trimming and J lost 2 bases, with 20 bases between them. This CDR3 is 17 amino acids long. CDR1 is SGHRS and CDR2 is YFSETQ in the germline V gene. The CDR3 sequence is CASSVDPPDSVTDTQYF. In DNA form, the CDR3 reads TGCGCCAGCAGCGTTGATCCGCCAGACAGTGTCACAGATACGCAGTATTTT.